What follows describes a single T cell receptor (beta chain). This receptor's antigen is unknown. Base quality data are lacking; no much larger clone is found one base away. These data belong to a study of blood T cell repertoires in COVID-19 (dated by TCRdb to 2018 to 2021). In terms of the full investigation: Samples covering the acute and convalescent phases of COVID-19 were provided by collaborators in the United States, Italy and Spain. The prospective study material was composed of cDNA or gDNA derived from T cells, B-cell-depleted T cells, or PBMCs. Deeply sampled blood TCRbeta repertoires from subjects exposed to, actively infected with, or recovered from COVID-19 were included in the dataset. The repertoires were released in a freely available public database meant as a resource for research on the immune response to SARS-CoV-2. The samples were drawn from two sources: the first 160 participants of the ongoing ImmuneRACE study, and fewer than 1,500 subjects contributed by 6 global collaborators. Nearly every sample came with metadata listing a de-identified subject ID, COVID-19 status, age in years and sex. Where available, HLA class I and class II types were taken from metadata supplied by the sample provider and were not determined by assay-based typing.

Reading the germline V gene gives CDR1 MGHRA and CDR2 YSYEKL. V and J lose 4 bases and 3 bases, and a span of 13 bases separates them. The CDR3 spans 15 residues, from the cysteine through the phenylalanine. Left in the record is the CDR3 DNA by itself, 45 bases read in frame from the first base. Summary of the overall study and its limitations: The amount of clinical and demographic metadata varied by source and participant and was provided uncurated.

The immunoSEQ Assay, a bias-controlled multiplex PCR, was used to amplify TCRbeta CDR3 regions from genomic DNA. Per the original workflow: Nucleated cell counts per sample were estimated from amplification of reference gene primers within the assay. To quantify the absolute abundance of each unique TCRbeta CDR3 rearrangement, sequence reads were collapsed and filtered. For each sample, productive Simpson clonality was calculated as the square root of Simpson's diversity index over productive rearrangements. Not all clones reach the TCRdb copy of this immuneACCESS table, which keeps in-frame sequences only. Checked studies attribute under half of the gap to unresolved V genes and leave the rest unexplained. That table furnishes V, J and clone size, whereas the DNA furnished D and trimming. This sample has about 160,000 clones in its table, and about 83% of those were observed once. Clones ranked in the top ten supply 10% of the sample.

One collaborating source in Seattle enrolled patients while the patients were actively infected and followed the patients over time throughout the course of disease. The collaborating institutions used their own protocols to collect whole blood in K2EDTA tubes. For TCRbeta analysis, collaborators shipped samples in one of three forms: frozen whole blood, isolated PBMCs, or DNA extracted from either of those sample types. The rearranged segments are TRBV4-1 and TRBJ1-5, and TRBD1 may be the D gene, going by 6 matching bases. Sequencing was performed on peripheral blood. This TCR was recovered from a woman between 65 and 79 years old with COVID-19, enrolled during active disease. The CDR3 corresponds to CASSLNDRNNQPQHF. The DNA sequence follows: TGCGCCAGCAGCCTCAACGACAGGAACAATCAGCCCCAGCATTTT.